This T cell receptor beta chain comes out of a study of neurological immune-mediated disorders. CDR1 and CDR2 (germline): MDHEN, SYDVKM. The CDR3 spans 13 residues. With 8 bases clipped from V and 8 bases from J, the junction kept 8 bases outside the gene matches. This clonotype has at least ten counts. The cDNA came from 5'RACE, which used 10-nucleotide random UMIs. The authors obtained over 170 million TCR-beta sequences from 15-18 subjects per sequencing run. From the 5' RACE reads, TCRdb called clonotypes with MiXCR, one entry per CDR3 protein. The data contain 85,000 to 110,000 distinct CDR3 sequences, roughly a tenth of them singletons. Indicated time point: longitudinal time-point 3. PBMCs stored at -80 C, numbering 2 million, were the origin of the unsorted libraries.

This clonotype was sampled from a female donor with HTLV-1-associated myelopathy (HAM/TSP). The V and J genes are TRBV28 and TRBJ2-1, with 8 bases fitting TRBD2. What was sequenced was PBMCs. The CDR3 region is CASASGGEDEQFF. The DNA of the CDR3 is TGTGCCAGCGCCTCGGGAGGGGAAGATGAGCAGTTCTTC.